The 25 T cell receptor beta chains listed next were all sequenced from one sample in a study of blood T cell repertoires in COVID-19 (dated by TCRdb to about 2020). The library was made by the immunoSEQ multiplex PCR assay. This is the immuneACCESS table as TCRdb keeps it, with only in-frame sequences that have V and J called. A part of the clones is gone; compared with another copy, unresolved V genes explain less than half, and the rest is unexplained. The sample profile shows approximately 110,000 clones; more than 65% of them were found once. In total, the top ten clones hold around 1.5% of the sample. Sequencing was done on a sample of peripheral blood. The receptors derive from a man aged 50 or older with acute or convalescent COVID-19.

DNA for the CDR3: TGTGCCAGCAGCTCGGAGGACCTGCATGGGTGGAACACTGAAGCTTTCTTT. It translates to CASSSEDLHGWNTEAFF. The V call is TRBV5-5, the J call TRBJ1-1; D gene uncertain. Germline V gives CDR1 SGHKS, CDR2 YYEKEE (reference sequence). The CDR3 covers 17 residues. Between the trimmed V and J ends, which lost 3 bases and 1 base, there was a span of 19 bases.

This sequence joins TRBV5-1 and TRBJ1-3; maybe TRBD1 (5 bases). V shed 4 bases and J shed 4 bases, with 18 bases lying between them. The length of the CDR3 is 16 residues. Germline V gene lookup returns CDR1 SGHRS and CDR2 YFSETQ. In nucleotides, the CDR3 is TGCGCCAGCAGCGTTGGTGATGCAGGGTCGGGAAACACCATATATTTT. It encodes CASSVGDAGSGNTIYF.

This sequence joins TRBV5-1 and TRBJ2-7, with D perhaps TRBD1 (5 bases). There are 13 residues in the CDR3. Germline V gives CDR1 SGHRS, CDR2 YFSETQ. Trimming shortened V by 2 bases and J by 2 bases, and 8 bases separated the two germline ends. CDR3 residues: CASSLPDTYEQYF. The CDR3 coding sequence is TGCGCCAGCAGCTTACCGGACACCTACGAGCAGTACTTC.

This chain joins TRBV5-3 and TRBJ2-7, with D tentatively TRBD2 (6 bases). TRBV5-3 is an ORF for which the function is uncertain. CDR3 length equals 16 residues. V was shortened by 3 bases and J by 2 bases, with 18 bases between the two germline ends. CDR3 sequence (DNA): TGTGCCAGAAGCTGGCCTGGGGGGAAGTCGACCTACGAGCAGTACTTC. It specifies CARSWPGGKSTYEQYF.

The CDR3 coding sequence is TGTGCCAGCAGCTTTACAGGGCCCACTAATGAAAAACTGTTTTTT. It specifies CASSFTGPTNEKLFF. V and J are TRBV7-9 and TRBJ1-4, with a weak D call TRBD1 (6 bases). This CDR3 comprises 15 residues. Trimming shortened V by 3 bases and J by 2 bases, and 10 bases separated the two germline ends. Germline V gives CDR1 SEHNR, CDR2 FQNEAQ (reference sequence).

In the case of this clone: The same CDR3 is also encoded by other DNA sequences in this sample. The chain carries TRBV19 and TRBJ1-2; the match to TRBD1 covers 9 bases. The trim removed 6 bases at V and 2 bases at J, leaving 4 bases unmatched. CDR1 is LNHDA and CDR2 is SQIVND in the germline V gene (reference sequence). The CDR3 length is 14 residues. CDR3 in DNA: TGTGCCAGTAGGCCGGGACAGGGAAACTATGGCTACACCTTC. Translation: CASRPGQGNYGYTF.

The CDR3 nucleotides are TGTGCCAGCAGCCGATGGACAGGGATCCCCGGGGAGCTGTTTTTT. Its translation is CASSRWTGIPGELFF. The chain carries TRBV5-6 and TRBJ2-2, with TRBD1 matching over 8 bases. The V and J ends lost 4 bases and 6 bases, in that order; junction bases with no gene match: 8. This CDR3 comprises 15 residues. Germline values: CDR1 SGHDT, CDR2 YYEEEE.

The chain employs TRBV4-2 and TRBJ2-7; a possible D gene is TRBD1 (6 bases). V lost 3 bases to trimming and J lost 3 bases, with 12 bases between them. Germline assignment: CDR1 LGHNA and CDR2 YNFKEQ. CDR3 length: 14 residues. CDR3 amino acids: CASSQIRDNYEQYF. CDR3 in DNA: TGTGCCAGCAGCCAGATCCGGGACAACTACGAGCAGTACTTC.

The chain recombines TRBV12-3 or TRBV12-4 with TRBJ1-2; maybe TRBD1 (6 bases). V dropped 6 bases and J dropped 2 bases, with 10 bases sitting between them. The CDR3 is 13 residues long. The CDR3 here is CASRLTGNYGYTF. The DNA of the CDR3 is TGTGCCAGCAGACTCACAGGGAACTATGGCTACACCTTC.

The gene calls are TRBV6-2 or TRBV6-3 and TRBJ2-3; 7 bases are shared with TRBD1. The germline V gene has CDR1 MNHEY and CDR2 SVGEGT. This CDR3 region has 15 residues. The V gene end was trimmed by 2 bases and the J gene end by 5 bases; junction bases not matched to a gene: 7. The CDR3 reads CASSYPADRVDTQYF. CDR3 bases: TGTGCCAGCAGTTACCCCGCTGACAGGGTAGATACGCAGTATTTT.

In this sample, this clone turned up a few times. The chain uses TRBV5-1 and TRBJ2-3; D remains unclear. Trimming left V 4 bases short and J 2 bases short, with 11 bases between. The CDR3 is 14 residues long. Germline V CDR1 and CDR2: SGHRS, YFSETQ. The CDR3 DNA reads TGCGCCAGCAGCCCTCAGGCCCCCACAGATACGCAGTATTTT. As protein: CASSPQAPTDTQYF.

The chain recombines TRBV11-1 with TRBJ2-3; D is unclear. The CDR3 is 13 residues long. Germline lookup yields CDR1 SGHAT and CDR2 FQDESV (reference sequence). Trimming shortened V by 2 bases and J by 4 bases, and 7 bases separated the two germline ends. The CDR3 is CASSLNAADTQYF. The CDR3 nucleotides read TGTGCCAGCAGCTTAAACGCGGCAGATACGCAGTATTTT.

V and J are TRBV19 and TRBJ1-1, with D unclear. The CDR3 is 13 residues long. The germline V and J ends were trimmed by 1 base and 0 bases, with 3 bases remaining between them. Germline CDR1 reads LNHDA; CDR2 reads SQIVND (reference sequence). The CDR3, as DNA: TGTGCCAGTAGTATAGTATTGAACACTGAAGCTTTCTTT. Amino acids: CASSIVLNTEAFF.

V and J are TRBV28 and TRBJ1-2, with TRBD1 as a possible D gene (6 bases). Trimming shortened V by 5 bases and J by 0 bases, and 19 bases separated the two germline ends. The germline V gene encodes CDR1 MDHEN and CDR2 SYDVKM. This CDR3 region has 17 residues. CDR3 nucleotides: TGTGCCAGCAGTGGGCACGCTGGACAGCCAGCTAACTATGGCTACACCTTC. This sequence encodes CASSGHAGQPANYGYTF.

The V and J genes are TRBV18 and TRBJ1-2, with TRBD1 as a possible D gene (6 bases). Germline V gene data show CDR1 as KGHSH and CDR2 as LQKENI. Between the trimmed V and J ends, which lost 2 bases and 2 bases, there was a span of 6 bases. There are 13 residues in the CDR3. CDR3 nucleotide sequence: TGTGCCAGCTCACCAGACAGGAACTATGGCTACACCTTC. Amino acids: CASSPDRNYGYTF.

The chain is built from TRBV19 and TRBJ1-1, with D hard to call. This CDR3 contains 12 residues. Germline loops: CDR1 LNHDA, CDR2 SQIVND (reference sequence). Between the trimmed V and J ends, which lost 11 bases and 11 bases, there was a span of 21 bases. As DNA, the CDR3 is TGTGCCTCCCACCCGGGGAAGGGTAAGGCTTTCTTT. It translates to CASHPGKGKAFF. Using reference TRBV19 and TRBJ1-1 for the parts outside the CDR3, the full variable domain is DGGITQSPKYLFRKEGQNVTLSCEQNLNHDAMYWYRQDPGQGLRLIYYSQIVNDFQKGDIAEGYSVSREKKESFPLTVTSAQKNPTAFYLCASHPGKGKAFFGQGTRLTVV.

This chain uses TRBV28 with TRBJ1-1, with unresolved D. The V and J ends lost 5 bases and 0 bases respectively, with 16 bases between them. In germline, CDR1 is MDHEN, CDR2 SYDVKM. The CDR3 length is 16 residues. The CDR3 DNA follows: TGTGCCAGCAGTCAAACAGAGAGACGGATGAACACTGAAGCTTTCTTT. Amino acid sequence: CASSQTERRMNTEAFF.

This chain links TRBV6-5 with TRBJ2-7; 9 nucleotides line up with TRBD2. CDR1 MNHEY and CDR2 SVGAGI come from the germline V gene. V was pared by 7 bases and J by 2 bases, with 3 bases of the junction left unmatched. The CDR3 has 13 residues. CDR3 coding DNA: TGTGCCAGCATAGCGGGGGTGCCCTACGAGCAGTACTTC. Protein product: CASIAGVPYEQYF.

CDR3 in DNA: TGTGCCAGCAGTTCCCTAGCGGGGCCCCCGCATACGCAGTATTTT. This sequence encodes CASSSLAGPPHTQYF. This sequence joins TRBV27 and TRBJ2-3; 9 bases fit TRBD2. V lost 4 bases to trimming and J lost 7 bases; unmatched junction nucleotides: 9. Per the germline V gene, CDR1 is MNHEY and CDR2 is SMNVEV (reference sequence). This CDR3 spans 15 amino acids.

This chain links TRBV7-3 with TRBJ1-1; weak D call: TRBD1 (6 bases). The ends were cut back, 5 bases at V and 5 bases at J, with 18 bases in the middle. The germline V gene has CDR1 SGHTA and CDR2 FQGTGA. The CDR3 sequence is 15 residues long. The CDR3 sequence: CASSLYTGKKTEAFF. The CDR3 bases are TGTGCCAGCAGCCTTTACACAGGGAAAAAGACTGAAGCTTTCTTT.

V and J are TRBV7-9 and TRBJ2-7; possibly TRBD1 for D (6 bases). Germline CDR1 SEHNR, CDR2 FQNEAQ (reference sequence). The germline V and J ends were trimmed by 5 bases and 6 bases, with 17 bases remaining between them. The CDR3 has 14 residues. The CDR3 sequence is CASSKWDTLFEQYF. DNA for the CDR3: TGTGCCAGCAGCAAATGGGACACCCTCTTCGAGCAGTACTTC. Combining the CDR3 with reference TRBV7-9 and TRBJ2-7 gives the whole variable domain DTGVSQNPRHKITKRGQNVTFRCDPISEHNRLYWYRQTLGQGPEFLTYFQNEAQLEKSRLLSDRFSAERPKGSFSTLEIQRTEQGDSAMYLCASSKWDTLFEQYFGPGTRLTVT.

The gene calls are TRBV5-8 and TRBJ1-5; D gene unclear. Trimming cost V 4 bases and J 3 bases, with 17 bases left between them. Germline V gene sequence: CDR1 SGHTS, CDR2 YDEGEE. There are 16 residues in the CDR3. The CDR3 DNA is TGTGCCAGCAGCCCAGTCTTCGGTCGGGACAATCAGCCCCAGCATTTT. It encodes CASSPVFGRDNQPQHF. Drawing the rest from reference TRBV5-8 and TRBJ1-5, the complete variable domain is EAGVTQSPTHLIKTRGQQATLRCSPISGHTSVYWYQQALGLGLQFLLWYDEGEERNRGNFPPRFSGRQFPNYSSELNVNALELEDSALYLCASSPVFGRDNQPQHFGDGTRLSIL.

This chain joins TRBV7-9 and TRBJ2-3, with 13 bases identical to TRBD2. The CDR3 spans 16 residues. V shed 5 bases and J 4 bases; nucleotides not matched to a gene: 6. Per the germline V gene, CDR1 is SEHNR and CDR2 is FQNEAQ (reference sequence). CDR3 in DNA: TGTGCCAGCAGCGGTCGAACTAGCGGGGGGGCAGATACGCAGTATTTT. Protein: CASSGRTSGGADTQYF.

This clone was picked up a small number of times. The J gene is TRBJ2-2, the V gene TRBV19; unclear D gene. Between the trimmed V and J ends, which lost 7 bases and 5 bases, there was a span of 8 bases. The germline CDR1 and CDR2 sequences are LNHDA and SQIVND (reference sequence). This CDR3 is 12 amino acids long. CDR3 loop: CASTGFTGELFF. The DNA for the CDR3 is TGTGCCAGTACAGGTTTTACCGGGGAGCTGTTTTTT.

The genes are TRBV5-6 and TRBJ1-3; D perhaps matches TRBD1 (6 bases). V lost 1 base and J lost 3, with 8 bases in between. The CDR3 is 14 residues long. Germline CDR1 and CDR2: SGHDT and YYEEEE. The chain's CDR3 is CASSLRGSGNTIYF. CDR3 nucleotides: TGTGCCAGCAGCTTGAGGGGGAGTGGAAACACCATATATTTT.